This paragraph covers one T cell receptor (beta chain) sequence. The data belong to a study of blood T cell repertoires in COVID-19. Study-wide background: The samples span acute and convalescent COVID-19 from the United States, Italy and Spain.

Individuals aged roughly 18 to 90 years were recruited from 24 US areas. Clinical history reported by participants formed the basis on which cohorts were assigned. The ends lost 4 bases at V and 8 bases at J; junction bases unmatched: 11. This CDR3 contains 15 residues. Germline V CDR1 and CDR2: SGHRS, YFSETQ. In the source study's methods: It was from reference gene primer amplification that nucleated cell counts were estimated. Repertoires were generated with immunoSEQ multiplex PCR, while TCRdb's copy carries only in-frame clones and drops some. Clone size and the V and J calls come from that table; the DNA yielded D and trimming. The sample lists under 200,000 clones; roughly 83% were seen once.

The sequence was collected from a woman aged 45-65 years who had recovered from COVID-19. The chain combines TRBV5-1 with TRBJ1-4; 7 bases align to TRBD1. The material sequenced was PBMCs or T cells enriched from blood (not recorded which). DNA of the CDR3: TGCGCCAGCAGCCAGGGGGATCGGGCCCTGGAAAAACTGTTTTTT. Its translation is CASSQGDRALEKLFF. Filled out from reference TRBV5-1 and TRBJ1-4, the complete variable domain reads KAGVTQTPRYLIKTRGQQVTLSCSPISGHRSVSWYQQTPGQGLQFLFEYFSETQRNKGNFPGRFSGRQFSNSRSEMNVSTLELGDSALYLCASSQGDRALEKLFFGSGTQLSVL.